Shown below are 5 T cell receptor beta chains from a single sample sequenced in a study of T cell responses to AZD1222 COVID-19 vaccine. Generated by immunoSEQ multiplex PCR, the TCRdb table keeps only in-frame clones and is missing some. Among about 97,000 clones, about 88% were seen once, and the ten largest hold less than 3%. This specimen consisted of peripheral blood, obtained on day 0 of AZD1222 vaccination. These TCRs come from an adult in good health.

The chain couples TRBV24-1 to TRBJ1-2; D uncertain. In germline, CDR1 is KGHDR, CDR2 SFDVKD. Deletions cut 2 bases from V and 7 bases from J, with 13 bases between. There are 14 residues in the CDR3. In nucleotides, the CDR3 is TGTGCCACCAGTGATTGGATGGGGTCGAGTGGCTACACCTTC. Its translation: CATSDWMGSSGYTF.

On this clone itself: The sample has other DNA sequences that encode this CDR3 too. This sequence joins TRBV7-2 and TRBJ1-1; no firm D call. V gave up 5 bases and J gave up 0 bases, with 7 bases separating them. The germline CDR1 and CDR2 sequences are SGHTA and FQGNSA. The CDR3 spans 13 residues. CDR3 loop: CASSLQLNTEAFF. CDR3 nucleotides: TGTGCCAGCAGCCTACAACTGAACACTGAAGCTTTCTTT.

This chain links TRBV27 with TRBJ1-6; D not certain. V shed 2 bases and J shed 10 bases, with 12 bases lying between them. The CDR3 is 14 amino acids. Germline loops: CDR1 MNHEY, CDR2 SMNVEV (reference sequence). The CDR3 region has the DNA TGTGCCAGCAGTTTAAGAAGGGTTTGGTCACCCCTCCACTTT. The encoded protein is CASSLRRVWSPLHF.

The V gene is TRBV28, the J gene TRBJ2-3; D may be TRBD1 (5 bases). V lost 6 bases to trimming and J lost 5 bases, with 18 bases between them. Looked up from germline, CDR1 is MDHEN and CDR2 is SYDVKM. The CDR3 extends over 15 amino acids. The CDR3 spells CASSPPKGQGDTQYF. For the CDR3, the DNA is TGTGCCAGCAGCCCACCCAAGGGGCAGGGAGATACGCAGTATTTT.

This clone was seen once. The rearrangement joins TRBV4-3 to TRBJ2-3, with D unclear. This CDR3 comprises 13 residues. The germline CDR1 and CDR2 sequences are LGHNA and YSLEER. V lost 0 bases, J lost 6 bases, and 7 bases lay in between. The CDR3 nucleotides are TGCGCCAGCAGCCAAGATCTAGGGGATACGCAGTATTTT. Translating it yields CASSQDLGDTQYF.